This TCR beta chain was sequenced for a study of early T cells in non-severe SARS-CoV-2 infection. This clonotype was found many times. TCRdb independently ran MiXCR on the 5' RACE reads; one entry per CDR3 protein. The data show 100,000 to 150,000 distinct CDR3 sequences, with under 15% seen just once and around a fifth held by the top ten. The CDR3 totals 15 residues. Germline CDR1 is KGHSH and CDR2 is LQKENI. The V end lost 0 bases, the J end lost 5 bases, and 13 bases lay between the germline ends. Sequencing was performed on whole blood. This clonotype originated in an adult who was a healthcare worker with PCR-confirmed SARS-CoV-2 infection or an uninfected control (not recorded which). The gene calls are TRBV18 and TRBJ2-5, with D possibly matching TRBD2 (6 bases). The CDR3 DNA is TGTGCCAGCTCACCACCTAGCGCGGGGACGGAGACCCAGTACTTC. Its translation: CASSPPSAGTETQYF.